The next 27 T cell receptor beta chains were all read from a single sample in a study of Tregs in tolerant kidney transplant recipients. This table comes from immunoSEQ multiplex PCR, and its TCRdb copy is limited to in-frame clones, with some not included. The sample yields around 75,000 clones, 85% to 90% seen once. The sample consisted of CD4+ T cells from blood, taken before the transplant. Receptors originate from a human donor who received a combined kidney and bone marrow transplant.

The rearrangement uses TRBV28 and TRBJ1-3; D is undetermined. The V end lost 9 bases, the J end lost 0 bases, and 12 bases lay between the germline ends. The CDR3 loop spans 14 amino acids. From germline, CDR1 is MDHEN and CDR2 SYDVKM. The CDR3 region has the DNA TGTGCCAGGGAGACGGGGAGCTCTGGAAACACCATATATTTT. Residues: CARETGSSGNTIYF.

Note on this clone: Other DNA sequences from this sample encode an identical CDR3 as well. The rearrangement joins TRBV19 to TRBJ2-1; D not resolved. Trimming shortened V by 3 bases and J by 0 bases, and 6 bases separated the two germline ends. There are 14 residues in the CDR3. Germline V lookup: CDR1 LNHDA, CDR2 SQIVND (reference sequence). This chain's CDR3 is CASSISSSYNEQFF. As DNA, the CDR3 is TGTGCCAGTAGTATCTCGAGCTCCTACAATGAGCAGTTCTTC.

The chain employs TRBV15 and TRBJ2-1; tentatively, D is TRBD2 (5 bases). The CDR3 has 14 residues. Germline CDR1 is LNHNV and CDR2 is YYDKDF (reference sequence). V lost 0 bases and J lost 8, with 11 bases in between. CDR3 in amino acids: CATSRDGEEDEQFF. The CDR3 coding sequence is TGTGCCACCAGCAGAGATGGTGAGGAGGATGAGCAGTTCTTC.

This chain connects TRBV28 to TRBJ2-7, with D perhaps TRBD2 (5 bases). There are 14 residues in the CDR3. Between the trimmed V and J ends, which lost 7 bases and 3 bases, there was a span of 16 bases. Germline V gene sequence: CDR1 MDHEN, CDR2 SYDVKM. Here the CDR3 DNA reads TGTGCCAGCATTCCTTCGGACTCAAACTACGAGCAGTACTTC. The encoded protein is CASIPSDSNYEQYF.

This chain joins TRBV15 and TRBJ2-7; tentative D call: TRBD2 (6 bases). The CDR3 has 16 amino acids. CDR1 LNHNV and CDR2 YYDKDF come from the germline V gene (reference sequence). Trimming removed 2 bases at V and 3 bases at J, with 17 bases between. CDR3 nucleotides: TGTGCCACCAGCAGAACCGGGACTCCGACTATCTACGAGCAGTACTTC. Its translation: CATSRTGTPTIYEQYF.

This clone was counted between two and nine times. The V and J genes are TRBV4-1 and TRBJ1-2; no reliable D call. The CDR3 spans 14 residues. V was pared by 3 bases and J by 5 bases, with 13 bases between. The germline CDR1 and CDR2 sequences are MGHRA and YSYEKL. CDR3 sequence reads: CASSHGSFEYGYTF. CDR3 coding DNA: TGCGCCAGCAGCCATGGGAGTTTCGAGTATGGCTACACCTTC.

The rearrangement joins TRBV2 to TRBJ1-3; 8 nucleotides line up with TRBD1. The CDR3 sequence is 15 residues long. Germline assignment: CDR1 SNHLY and CDR2 FYNNEI. Trimming at V came to 5 bases and at J to 4 bases, leaving 7 bases not matched to a gene. This CDR3 is CASSLGQAVGNTIYF. In DNA, the CDR3 is TGTGCCAGCAGTTTGGGACAGGCGGTCGGAAACACCATATATTTT.

The chain joins TRBV9 to TRBJ2-5; maybe TRBD1 (6 bases). CDR3 length: 14 residues. Between the trimmed V and J ends, which lost 4 bases and 1 base, there was a span of 11 bases. Germline CDR1 and CDR2: SGDLS and YYNGEE. In DNA form, the CDR3 reads TGTGCCAGCAGCCCAGGGACATCCCAAGAGACCCAGTACTTC. Its translation: CASSPGTSQETQYF.

The chain is built from TRBV7-8 and TRBJ2-2; 13 bases are a match to TRBD2. Germline V CDR1 and CDR2: SGHVS, FQNEAQ. This CDR3 has 16 residues. V dropped 0 bases and J dropped 5; count of bases not matched to a gene: 0. The CDR3 loop reads CASSLAGLAGTGELFF. The CDR3 nucleotides are TGTGCCAGCAGCTTAGCGGGACTAGCGGGAACCGGGGAGCTGTTTTTT. The complete variable domain, with remaining parts taken from reference TRBV7-8 and TRBJ2-2, reads GAGVSQSPRYKVAKRGQDVALRCDPISGHVSLFWYQQALGQGPEFLTYFQNEAQLDKSGLPSDRFFAERPEGSVSTLKIQRTQQEDSAVYLCASSLAGLAGTGELFFGEGSRLTVL.

V and J are TRBV7-2 and TRBJ2-1, with 11 bases matching TRBD2. V shed 5 bases, J shed 0 bases, and the junction held 9 bases outside the gene matches. This CDR3 spans 18 amino acids. CDR1 SGHTA and CDR2 FQGNSA come from the germline V gene. The CDR3 is CASSLGLAGLSSYNEQFF. DNA for the CDR3: TGTGCCAGCAGCCTAGGACTAGCGGGTCTGAGCTCCTACAATGAGCAGTTCTTC.

The chain is built from TRBV23-1 and TRBJ2-2, with 8 bases that match TRBD2. TRBV23-1 is filed as an ORF, its function uncertain. J was trimmed by 2 bases and V by 9 bases; bases with no gene match: 11. The CDR3 consists of 16 residues. The CDR3 DNA sequence: TGCGCCAGTCCTCCAGCGGGGGACCCCAACACCGGGGAGCTGTTTTTT. Translated, it gives CASPPAGDPNTGELFF.

The rearrangement links TRBV10-3 to TRBJ2-7; TRBD1 matches 8 bases. From germline, CDR1 is ENHRY and CDR2 SYGVKD. The CDR3 is made up of 14 amino acids. V shed 6 bases and J 7 bases; nucleotides not matched to a gene: 11. The CDR3 spells CAIRAQGATWEQYF. CDR3 DNA: TGTGCCATCAGGGCGCAGGGGGCGACATGGGAGCAGTACTTC.

This clone was seen a few times. The chain employs TRBV19 and TRBJ1-1; possible D gene TRBD1, 5 bases. V lost 3 bases and J lost 4, with 18 bases in between. The CDR3 is 16 amino acids. Germline CDR1 and CDR2: LNHDA and SQIVND (reference sequence). The CDR3 region has the DNA TGTGCCAGTAGTATGCGGCCAGGGTGGCCGGGCACTGAAGCTTTCTTT. It is translated as CASSMRPGWPGTEAFF.

The chain combines TRBV27 with TRBJ1-2; D is unresolved. Trimming left V 2 bases short and J 7 bases short, with 17 bases between. This CDR3 region has 15 residues. From germline, CDR1 is MNHEY and CDR2 SMNVEV (reference sequence). In DNA form, the CDR3 reads TGTGCCAGCAGTTTAAACGTGGTTGCAGGCGCTGGCTACACCTTC. Residues: CASSLNVVAGAGYTF.

V and J are TRBV28 and TRBJ1-5, with D perhaps TRBD1 (6 bases). Looked up from germline, CDR1 is MDHEN and CDR2 is SYDVKM. V was trimmed by 3 bases and J by 4 bases, leaving 13 bases between them. The CDR3 extends over 15 amino acids. CDR3 coding DNA: TGTGCCAGCAGTTTTCTGGACAGACAAAATCAGCCCCAGCATTTT. This gives the protein CASSFLDRQNQPQHF. Full variable domain (remainder filled in from reference TRBV28 and TRBJ1-5): DVKVTQSSRYLVKRTGEKVFLECVQDMDHENMFWYRQDPGLGLRLIYFSYDVKMKEKGDIPEGYSVSREKKERFSLILESASTNQTSMYLCASSFLDRQNQPQHFGDGTRLSIL.

The chain carries TRBV7-9 and TRBJ2-2; D is unresolved. Trimming left V 4 bases short and J 5 bases short, with 8 bases between. CDR1 and CDR2 (germline): SEHNR, FQNEAQ (reference sequence). CDR3 length equals 13 residues. CDR3 in DNA: TGTGCCAGCAGCTCTACGAGAACCGGGGAGCTGTTTTTT. Encoded protein: CASSSTRTGELFF. Full variable domain (remainder filled in from reference TRBV7-9 and TRBJ2-2): DTGVSQNPRHKITKRGQNVTFRCDPISEHNRLYWYRQTLGQGPEFLTYFQNEAQLEKSRLLSDRFSAERPKGSFSTLEIQRTEQGDSAMYLCASSSTRTGELFFGEGSRLTVL.

The V gene is TRBV5-5, the J gene TRBJ2-7, with a weak D call TRBD2 (6 bases). The CDR3 spans 15 residues. Germline V CDR1 and CDR2: SGHKS, YYEKEE (reference sequence). Trimming stripped 1 base from V and 2 bases from J, with 13 bases between. The CDR3 reads CASSLYAGPPYEQYF. The CDR3 nucleotides read TGTGCCAGCAGCTTGTATGCGGGGCCGCCCTACGAGCAGTACTTC.

This chain links TRBV5-1 with TRBJ2-2; 8 nucleotides align to TRBD2. The CDR3 runs to 16 residues. With V trimmed by 4 bases and J by 0 bases, 5 bases remained unmatched. Germline V gene data show CDR1 as SGHRS and CDR2 as YFSETQ. The CDR3 reads CASSPGGTPNTGELFF. The CDR3 DNA follows: TGCGCCAGCAGCCCGGGGGGGACGCCGAACACCGGGGAGCTGTTTTTT.

The CDR3 reads CASSTWDFTYNEQFF. The CDR3, as DNA: TGTGCCAGCAGCACATGGGACTTCACCTACAATGAGCAGTTCTTC. This sequence joins TRBV2 and TRBJ2-1; maybe TRBD2 (6 bases). The CDR3 totals 15 residues. The V end lost 6 bases, the J end lost 2 bases, and 14 bases lay between the germline ends. Germline CDR1 reads SNHLY; CDR2 reads FYNNEI.

The chain recombines TRBV7-9 with TRBJ1-1; unclear D gene. CDR1 is SEHNR, CDR2 FQNEAQ, per germline (reference sequence). V lost 1 base and J lost 1, with 7 bases in between. The CDR3 has 14 amino acids. The CDR3 sequence: CASSLGQENTEAFF. The DNA of the CDR3 is TGTGCCAGCAGCTTAGGTCAGGAGAACACTGAAGCTTTCTTT.

The genes are TRBV7-3 and TRBJ2-3; 11 bases line up with TRBD2. Germline V CDR1 and CDR2: SGHTA, FQGTGA. Trimming took 5 bases from V and 2 from J; bases not matched to a gene: 6. There are 16 residues in the CDR3. The CDR3: CASSPGLAVATDTQYF. The CDR3 DNA is TGTGCCAGCAGCCCGGGACTAGCGGTAGCCACAGATACGCAGTATTTT. The complete variable domain, with remaining parts taken from reference TRBV7-3 and TRBJ2-3, reads GAGVSQTPSNKVTEKGKYVELRCDPISGHTALYWYRQSLGQGPEFLIYFQGTGAADDSGLPNDRFFAVRPEGSVSTLKIQRTERGDSAVYLCASSPGLAVATDTQYFGPGTRLTVL.

This chain connects TRBV5-1 to TRBJ1-1, with D maybe TRBD1 (6 bases). Trimming removed 6 bases from V and 0 bases from J, with 9 bases in between. The germline V gene encodes CDR1 SGHRS and CDR2 YFSETQ. The CDR3 covers 13 residues. The CDR3 nucleotides are TGCGCCAGCACCGACAGGTTGAACACTGAAGCTTTCTTT. Protein sequence: CASTDRLNTEAFF. The full variable domain, with the rest looked up from reference TRBV5-1 and TRBJ1-1, is KAGVTQTPRYLIKTRGQQVTLSCSPISGHRSVSWYQQTPGQGLQFLFEYFSETQRNKGNFPGRFSGRQFSNSRSEMNVSTLELGDSALYLCASTDRLNTEAFFGQGTRLTVV.

This sequence joins TRBV9 and TRBJ2-7; possible D gene TRBD1, 6 bases. This CDR3 is built from 14 residues. Germline V gene sequence: CDR1 SGDLS, CDR2 YYNGEE. V was cut by 4 bases and J by 2 bases, with 13 bases left in between. CDR3 DNA: TGTGCCAGCAGCAGAGAAGGGGGAACCTACGAGCAGTACTTC. This sequence encodes CASSREGGTYEQYF.

This clone was found a few times. Additional DNA sequences in this sample encode the identical CDR3. The chain has TRBV28 and TRBJ1-3; the D gene is possibly TRBD1 (6 bases). Trimming removed 2 bases at V and 0 bases at J, with 11 bases between. In germline, CDR1 is MDHEN, CDR2 SYDVKM. The CDR3 is 16 residues long. The CDR3 spells CASSLRQGTSGNTIYF. In DNA form, the CDR3 reads TGTGCCAGCAGTTTAAGGCAGGGGACCTCTGGAAACACCATATATTTT.

This chain links TRBV5-1 with TRBJ1-2; tentatively, D is TRBD1 (5 bases). Germline CDR1 is SGHRS and CDR2 is YFSETQ. The CDR3 has 14 residues. V was trimmed by 4 bases and J by 5 bases, leaving 15 bases between them. DNA for the CDR3: TGCGCCAGCAGCGATCAGCAGGGTGGATATGGCTACACCTTC. Protein product: CASSDQQGGYGYTF.

The chain has TRBV5-1 and TRBJ1-2, with D tentatively TRBD1 (6 bases). CDR3 length equals 13 residues. Germline assignment: CDR1 SGHRS and CDR2 YFSETQ. The V end was cut by 5 bases, the J end by 1 base, with 9 bases between. CDR3 region: CASRQGFNYGYTF. CDR3 DNA: TGCGCCAGCAGACAGGGCTTTAACTATGGCTACACCTTC.

The chain uses TRBV6-7 and TRBJ2-7; TRBD1 aligns across 7 bases. TRBV6-7 is filed as an ORF, its function uncertain. J gave up 2 bases and V 2 bases, and 18 bases lay outside the gene matches. This CDR3 spans 19 amino acids. CDR3 loop: CASSYPGTDNFATTYEQYF. The CDR3 coding sequence is TGTGCCAGCAGTTACCCCGGGACAGATAACTTTGCTACTACCTACGAGCAGTACTTC.